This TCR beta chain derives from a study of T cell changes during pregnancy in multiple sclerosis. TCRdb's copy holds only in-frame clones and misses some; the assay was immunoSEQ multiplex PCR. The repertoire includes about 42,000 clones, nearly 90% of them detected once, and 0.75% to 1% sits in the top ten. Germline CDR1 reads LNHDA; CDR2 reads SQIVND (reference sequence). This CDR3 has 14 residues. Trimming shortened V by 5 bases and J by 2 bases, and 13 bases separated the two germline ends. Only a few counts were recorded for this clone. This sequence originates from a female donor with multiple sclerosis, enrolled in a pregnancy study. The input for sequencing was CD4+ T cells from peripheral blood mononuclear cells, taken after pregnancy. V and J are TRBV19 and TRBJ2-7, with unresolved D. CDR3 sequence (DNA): TGTGCCAGTAGTTCCACGGCCGGAGCCTACGAGCAGTACTTC. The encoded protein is CASSSTAGAYEQYF. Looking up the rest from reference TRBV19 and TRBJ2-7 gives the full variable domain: DGGITQSPKYLFRKEGQNVTLSCEQNLNHDAMYWYRQDPGQGLRLIYYSQIVNDFQKGDIAEGYSVSREKKESFPLTVTSAQKNPTAFYLCASSSTAGAYEQYFGPGTRLTVT.